Presented here are 24 T cell receptor beta chains from one specimen sequenced in a study of cytomegalovirus exposure and HLA in healthy donors. Researchers ran the PCR with 60 Vbeta and 13 Jbeta primers. Clones were sequenced by immunoSEQ multiplex PCR, and TCRdb holds only the in-frame ones, with some missing. The sample has 150,000 to 200,000 clones, 70% to 85% seen once. The sample comprised PBMCs. These receptors came from a woman in her thirties in good health and CMV-seronegative.

V gene TRBV7-6 combines with J gene TRBJ2-7; D is undetermined. The length of the CDR3 is 13 residues. V lost 5 bases, J lost 3 bases, and 11 bases lay in between. CDR1 and CDR2 from the germline V gene are SGHVS and FNYEAQ. CDR3 coding DNA: TGTGCCAGCAGCCAAGTCTCGGGCTACGAGCAGTACTTC. This encodes CASSQVSGYEQYF.

Remarks on this clone: One end of the junction fails to match germline, which may point to a read error. The chain couples TRBV7-9 to TRBJ2-7; D possibly corresponds to TRBD1 (7 bases). Germline V gene sequence: CDR1 SEHNR, CDR2 FQNEAQ (reference sequence). The CDR3 runs to 15 residues. CDR3 bases: TGTTCCAGCAGCTTAAAGGGCAGGGGGAGGTTAGAGCAGTACTTC. Protein product: CSSSLKGRGRLEQYF. Drawing the rest from reference TRBV7-9 and TRBJ2-7, the complete variable domain is DTGVSQNPRHKITKRGQNVTFRCDPISEHNRLYWYRQTLGQGPEFLTYFQNEAQLEKSRLLSDRFSAERPKGSFSTLEIQRTEQGDSAMYLCSSSLKGRGRLEQYFGPGTRLTVT.

The genes are TRBV30 and TRBJ2-7; D perhaps matches TRBD1 (5 bases). This CDR3 is built from 13 residues. Trimming took off 5 bases at V and 3 bases at J, with 14 bases between the two ends. Germline values: CDR1 GTSNPN, CDR2 SVGIG (reference sequence). CDR3 in DNA: TGTGCCTGGTCCCCAGGGTGGGGCTACGAGCAGTACTTC. Its translation: CAWSPGWGYEQYF.

The chain has TRBV7-9 and TRBJ1-5, with 7 bases matching TRBD1. CDR3 length: 17 residues. The germline CDR1 and CDR2 sequences are SEHNR and FQNEAQ (reference sequence). V gave up 5 bases and J gave up 1 base; unmatched junction bases: 11. CDR3 sequence reads: CASSPTAGGRSNQPQHF. As DNA, the CDR3 is TGTGCCAGCAGCCCAACTGCAGGGGGAAGGAGCAATCAGCCCCAGCATTTT.

The sample holds a few counts of this clone. The rearrangement links TRBV5-8 to TRBJ1-3; no reliable D call. The CDR3 contains 14 residues. The germline V gene has CDR1 SGHTS and CDR2 YDEGEE. The V and J ends lost 5 bases and 0 bases respectively, with 9 bases between them. This CDR3 is CASRSSSSGNTIYF. For the CDR3, the DNA is TGTGCCAGCAGGTCATCGAGCTCTGGAAACACCATATATTTT.

In this sample, this clone turned up once. The V and J genes are TRBV11-1 and TRBJ1-2, with 9 positions matching TRBD1. The J segment lost 4 bases and the V segment lost 6 bases, leaving 3 bases of the junction unmatched. CDR3 length: 13 amino acids. Looked up from germline, CDR1 is SGHAT and CDR2 is FQDESV (reference sequence). The CDR3 nucleotides read TGTGCCAGCAGTACAGGGGGCGGCTATGGCTACACCTTC. Encoded protein: CASSTGGGYGYTF.

The chain combines TRBV7-2 with TRBJ2-1, with D possibly being TRBD2 (6 bases). Germline V gene sequence: CDR1 SGHTA, CDR2 FQGNSA. V was trimmed by 2 bases and J by 1 base, leaving 9 bases between them. CDR3 length equals 15 residues. The CDR3 region is CASSLRRESYNEQFF. DNA of the CDR3: TGTGCCAGCAGCTTAAGGAGGGAGTCCTACAATGAGCAGTTCTTC.

The chain links TRBV18 to TRBJ2-1; 11 bases match TRBD2. CDR1 and CDR2 (germline): KGHSH, LQKENI. This CDR3 region has 16 residues. Losses at the gene ends were 2 bases for V and 4 bases for J; bases not matched to a gene: 4. In nucleotides, the CDR3 is TGTGCCAGCTCACCAATTTTAGCGGGAGGGTACAATGAGCAGTTCTTC. It translates to CASSPILAGGYNEQFF.

This sequence joins TRBV5-1 and TRBJ1-2, with 10 bases that match TRBD1. After removal of 2 bases from V and 0 bases from J, the junction contained 4 bases not matched to a gene. The CDR3 is 16 amino acids. Germline V gene lookup returns CDR1 SGHRS and CDR2 YFSETQ. CDR3 nucleotide sequence: TGCGCCAGCAGCTTCCGGGACAGGGGACCTAACTATGGCTACACCTTC. Translating it yields CASSFRDRGPNYGYTF.

This clone showed up just a few times. V and J are TRBV19 and TRBJ2-7; possibly TRBD1 for D (6 bases). Germline V CDR1 and CDR2: LNHDA, SQIVND (reference sequence). V shed 5 bases and J shed 0 bases, with 17 bases lying between them. The CDR3 loop spans 16 amino acids. CDR3 coding DNA: TGTGCCAGTAGTGCGCCCGGGACACATTACTCCTACGAGCAGTACTTC. It specifies CASSAPGTHYSYEQYF.

This chain joins TRBV29-1 and TRBJ2-5; TRBD2 agrees at 9 bases. The end of the DNA aligns better with TRBJ2-7, so the J call may be wrong. CDR1 is SQVTM and CDR2 is ANQGSEA in the germline V gene. The CDR3 extends over 14 amino acids. As DNA, the CDR3 is TGCAGCGTAGGCCTCAGCGGGAGGCGCTACGAGCAGTACTTC. Amino acid sequence: CSVGLSGRRYEQYF.

DNA of the CDR3: TGTGCCAGCAGTTACAGCGACAGGGGGCTCGAGCAGTACTTC. Residues: CASSYSDRGLEQYF. The chain combines TRBV6-6 with TRBJ2-7; 10 bases are a match to TRBD1. J was trimmed by 6 bases and V by 2 bases; bases with no gene match: 4. Germline V gives CDR1 MNHNY, CDR2 SVGAGI (reference sequence). The CDR3 extends over 14 amino acids.

This sequence joins TRBV5-6 and TRBJ1-2, with TRBD1 matching 7 bases. With V trimmed by 1 base and J by 5 bases, 5 bases remained unmatched. The CDR3 loop spans 14 amino acids. Germline CDR1 reads SGHDT; CDR2 reads YYEEEE. The DNA of the CDR3 is TGTGCCAGCAGCTTGTACGGGACAGAATATGGCTACACCTTC. Its protein product is CASSLYGTEYGYTF.

This chain joins TRBV6-1 and TRBJ1-5, with a weak D call TRBD1 (5 bases). Germline V CDR1 and CDR2: MNHNS, SASEGT. Trimming removed 5 bases from V and 5 bases from J, with 16 bases in between. This CDR3 has 15 residues. The CDR3 is CASSNYQGLYQPQHF. The CDR3 coding sequence is TGTGCCAGCAGTAACTATCAGGGTTTGTATCAGCCCCAGCATTTT.

The rearrangement uses TRBV28 and TRBJ2-7; 9 bases line up with TRBD2. CDR1 is MDHEN and CDR2 is SYDVKM in the germline V gene. This CDR3 is 16 amino acids long. Trimming at V came to 1 base and at J to 6 bases, leaving 10 bases not matched to a gene. CDR3 sequence (DNA): TGTGCCAGCAGTTTATTTTGGACTAGCGTCCCTCTCGAGCAGTACTTC. Translation: CASSLFWTSVPLEQYF.

The chain has TRBV10-3 and TRBJ2-3; TRBD2 aligns across 8 bases. V was clipped by 4 bases and J by 4 bases; unmatched bases: 7. This CDR3 is built from 15 residues. Germline lookup yields CDR1 ENHRY and CDR2 SYGVKD. CDR3 loop: CAISVNGREADTQYF. The CDR3 coding sequence is TGTGCCATCAGTGTTAACGGGAGGGAGGCAGATACGCAGTATTTT.

This clone was detected only once. This chain connects TRBV7-8 to TRBJ2-3, with 7 bases matching TRBD2. This CDR3 comprises 16 residues. Losses at the gene ends were 1 base for V and 2 bases for J; bases not matched to a gene: 6. Germline assignment: CDR1 SGHVS and CDR2 FQNEAQ. CDR3 sequence: CASSLVLAASTDTQYF. CDR3 DNA sequence: TGTGCCAGCAGCTTAGTGCTAGCGGCCTCCACAGATACGCAGTATTTT. The full variable domain, in which reference TRBV7-8 and TRBJ2-3 provide the parts outside the CDR3, is GAGVSQSPRYKVAKRGQDVALRCDPISGHVSLFWYQQALGQGPEFLTYFQNEAQLDKSGLPSDRFFAERPEGSVSTLKIQRTQQEDSAVYLCASSLVLAASTDTQYFGPGTRLTVL.

This clone was counted between two and nine times. The chain is built from TRBV5-1 and TRBJ2-2; possibly TRBD2 for D (5 bases). The V gene lost 4 bases and the J gene lost 5 bases, with 12 bases spanning the gap. The CDR3 contains 14 residues. CDR1 and CDR2 (germline): SGHRS, YFSETQ. The DNA of the CDR3 is TGCGCCAGCAGCACACGGACTGAAACCGGGGAGCTGTTTTTT. This translates into CASSTRTETGELFF.

This chain connects TRBV19 to TRBJ1-5; 9 nucleotides align to TRBD1. This CDR3 spans 17 amino acids. J lost 0 bases, V lost 10 bases, and 13 bases had no gene match. Germline assignment: CDR1 LNHDA and CDR2 SQIVND (reference sequence). The CDR3 nucleotides read TGTGCCACTAAGAGGGGACAGGGCGGGGGTAGCAATCAGCCCCAGCATTTT. As protein: CATKRGQGGGSNQPQHF.

This clone was seen once. This chain joins TRBV5-6 and TRBJ2-3; 7 bases agree with TRBD1. J gave up 2 bases and V 3 bases, and 3 bases lay outside the gene matches. The CDR3 runs to 14 residues. The germline gives CDR1 SGHDT, CDR2 YYEEEE. The CDR3 is CASSWTGLTDTQYF. CDR3 in DNA: TGTGCCAGCAGCTGGACAGGACTCACAGATACGCAGTATTTT.

This clone showed up just a few times. The J gene is TRBJ1-5, the V gene TRBV5-1; possibly TRBD1 for D (6 bases). CDR1 and CDR2 (germline): SGHRS, YFSETQ. The CDR3 loop spans 15 amino acids. V lost 2 bases and J lost 8, with 17 bases in between. CDR3 in DNA: TGCGCCAGCAGCTTAGGGTCTACAGGGAATGAGCCCCAGCATTTT. The encoded protein is CASSLGSTGNEPQHF. The full variable domain, rest sourced from reference TRBV5-1 and TRBJ1-5, is KAGVTQTPRYLIKTRGQQVTLSCSPISGHRSVSWYQQTPGQGLQFLFEYFSETQRNKGNFPGRFSGRQFSNSRSEMNVSTLELGDSALYLCASSLGSTGNEPQHFGDGTRLSIL.

This clone has just a few counts. The rearrangement joins TRBV7-9 to TRBJ1-1; 7 bases are a match to TRBD1. Per the germline V gene, CDR1 is SEHNR and CDR2 is FQNEAQ (reference sequence). The CDR3 has 13 residues. The ends lost 5 bases at V and 3 bases at J; junction bases unmatched: 3. The DNA of the CDR3 is TGTGCCAGCAGCACAGGGGCGTACACTGAAGCTTTCTTT. Its translation: CASSTGAYTEAFF.

This chain joins TRBV25-1 and TRBJ1-2, with a tentative D call TRBD1 (5 bases). CDR1 and CDR2 (germline): MGHDK, SYGVNS. V lost 2 bases, J lost 6 bases, and 10 bases lay in between. This CDR3 comprises 13 residues. CDR3 in DNA: TGTGCCAGCAGTGAACAGACAGAGGATGGCTACACCTTC. Its protein product is CASSEQTEDGYTF.

This rearrangement joins TRBV25-1 to TRBJ1-1; tentatively, D is TRBD1 (6 bases). The V end lost 8 bases, the J end lost 8 bases, and 21 bases lay between the germline ends. The V gene's germline CDR1 is MGHDK and CDR2 SYGVNS. This CDR3 comprises 14 residues. The CDR3 is CASLSRGARSEAFF. The CDR3 DNA is TGTGCCAGCCTCTCTCGGGGGGCGCGTAGCGAAGCTTTCTTT.